These 18 T cell receptor beta chains share one sample of origin, sequenced in a study of metastatic and nonmetastatic thyroid tumors. All patients were treatment-naive before thyroid surgery. TCRdb re-called the PCR reads with MiXCR. Of some 15,000 clones listed, approximately 29% are singletons. Input material: tumor tissue. These receptors were taken from a female donor with papillary thyroid cancer or a benign thyroid nodule (not recorded which). Some clones in this sample may be carry-over from other donors' samples.

This clone showed up many times. The CDR3 spells CASTTGAVDYGYTF. In nucleotides, the CDR3 is TGTGCCAGCACCACTGGGGCAGTCGACTATGGCTACACCTTC. This rearrangement joins TRBV28 to TRBJ1-2; weak D call: TRBD1 (5 bases). Trimming cost V 7 bases and J 3 bases, with 15 bases left between them. CDR3 size: 14 residues. Germline V gene lookup returns CDR1 MDHEN and CDR2 SYDVKM.

In this sample, this clone turned up a few times. This rearrangement joins TRBV19 to TRBJ2-7, with D tentatively TRBD1 (6 bases). The V end lost 3 bases, the J end lost 7 bases, and 19 bases lay between the germline ends. The germline V gene has CDR1 LNHDA and CDR2 SQIVND (reference sequence). The CDR3 sequence is 15 residues long. In nucleotides, the CDR3 is TGTGCCAGTAGTATCTCGGTGGGGGCCGCTCCAGAGCAGTACTTC. This sequence encodes CASSISVGAAPEQYF.

Regarding this clone: The junction differs from germline at one of its ends, possibly a read error. The rearrangement uses TRBV20-1 and TRBJ2-7, with D maybe TRBD1 (7 bases). Germline CDR1 DFQATT, CDR2 SNEGSKA (reference sequence). The CDR3 is 14 residues long. The CDR3 coding sequence is TGCAGTGCTAGCCTGGCAGGGGGGTCCTTCGAGCAGTACTTC. Amino acids: CSASLAGGSFEQYF.

The rearrangement uses TRBV20-1 and TRBJ1-1, with TRBD1 matching 7 bases. Trimming removed 3 bases from V and 0 bases from J; junction bases left unmatched: 7. Germline loops: CDR1 DFQATT, CDR2 SNEGSKA (reference sequence). This CDR3 is built from 15 residues. This CDR3 reads CSASSRDSLNTEAFF. The CDR3 DNA sequence: TGCAGTGCTAGCTCCCGGGACAGCCTGAACACTGAAGCTTTCTTT.

The gene calls are TRBV2 and TRBJ1-2, with 9 bases fitting TRBD1. CDR1 SNHLY and CDR2 FYNNEI come from the germline V gene. There are 17 residues in the CDR3. Losses at the gene ends were 1 base for V and 2 bases for J; bases not matched to a gene: 8. CDR3 amino acids: CASSEVLRDRVNYGYTF. In nucleotides, the CDR3 is TGTGCCAGCAGTGAAGTGCTCAGGGACAGGGTAAACTATGGCTACACCTTC.

This clone has ten or more counts. This chain joins TRBV2 and TRBJ2-2; TRBD2 matches at 8 bases. CDR3 length: 14 residues. Germline V gene lookup returns CDR1 SNHLY and CDR2 FYNNEI. J gave up 4 bases and V 6 bases, and 4 bases lay outside the gene matches. CDR3: CASRGGLVTGELFF. The CDR3, as DNA: TGTGCCAGCAGGGGGGGACTAGTCACCGGGGAGCTGTTTTTT.

By share, this clone counts as medium-sized. The V call is TRBV20-1, the J call TRBJ1-2, with a tentative D call TRBD1 (6 bases). Germline V gene data show CDR1 as DFQATT and CDR2 as SNEGSKA (reference sequence). The CDR3 contains 13 residues. Between the trimmed V and J ends, which lost 6 bases and 4 bases, there was a span of 15 bases. CDR3 region: CSASRQGIYGYTF. CDR3 coding DNA: TGCAGTGCCTCCCGCCAGGGGATCTATGGCTACACCTTC.

On this clone itself: A junction boundary mismatches the germline segment, possibly from a read error. V and J are TRBV5-6 and TRBJ2-7; weak D call: TRBD1 (7 bases). CDR3 length: 14 amino acids. CDR1 and CDR2 (germline): SGHDT, YYEEEE. This CDR3 reads CASSGGAGGHDQYF. In DNA form, the CDR3 reads TGTGCCAGCAGCGGAGGCGCAGGGGGGCACGATCAGTACTTC.

This clone is categorized as medium-sized. V and J are TRBV11-3 and TRBJ1-1, with D possibly being TRBD1 (5 bases). The V gene's germline CDR1 is SGHNT and CDR2 YENEEA. V lost 2 bases to trimming and J lost 6 bases, with 16 bases between them. This CDR3 comprises 15 residues. The CDR3 sequence is CASSLRPGGDAEAFF. The CDR3, as DNA: TGTGCCAGCAGCTTACGTCCGGGAGGGGACGCTGAAGCTTTCTTT.

This sequence joins TRBV5-6 and TRBJ2-7; TRBD1 might be the D (6 bases). Germline CDR1 reads SGHDT; CDR2 reads YYEEEE. This CDR3 has 14 amino acids. Deletions cut 2 bases from V and 4 bases from J, with 13 bases between. CDR3 in DNA: TGTGCCAGCAGCTTAAGACAGGCCGTTTACGAGCAGTACTTC. Protein sequence: CASSLRQAVYEQYF.

The CDR3: CSARDHLAGAMPNEQFF. The DNA for the CDR3 is TGCAGTGCTAGAGATCACCTAGCGGGAGCAATGCCCAATGAGCAGTTCTTC. The chain recombines TRBV20-1 with TRBJ2-1; TRBD2 agrees at 10 bases. Germline V gene data show CDR1 as DFQATT and CDR2 as SNEGSKA (reference sequence). With 0 bases clipped from V and 6 bases from J, the junction kept 11 bases outside the gene matches. The CDR3 length is 17 residues.

This clone rates as medium-sized. The V call is TRBV2, the J call TRBJ1-1; D not certain. CDR1 is SNHLY, CDR2 FYNNEI, per germline. The CDR3 runs 13 residues. Between the trimmed V and J ends, which lost 7 bases and 1 base, there was a span of 10 bases. CDR3 in amino acids: CASNYRQNTEAFF. CDR3 sequence (DNA): TGTGCCAGCAACTACCGACAGAACACTGAAGCTTTCTTT. Supplemented by reference TRBV2 and TRBJ1-1, the full variable domain reads EPEVTQTPSHQVTQMGQEVILRCVPISNHLYFYWYRQILGQKVEFLVSFYNNEISEKSEIFDDQFSVERPDGSNFTLKIRSTKLEDSAMYFCASNYRQNTEAFFGQGTRLTVV.

The chain employs TRBV6-2 or TRBV6-3 and TRBJ2-5, with 12 bases identical to TRBD2. With 7 bases clipped from V and 5 bases from J, the junction kept 11 bases outside the gene matches. Germline V gene data show CDR1 as MNHEY and CDR2 as SVGEGT. The CDR3 length is 16 residues. The CDR3 nucleotides are TGTGCCAGCACCCTAGCGGGAGGGCCTCGAGGGGAGACCCAGTACTTC. Its translation is CASTLAGGPRGETQYF.

In this sample, this clone turned up once. The chain couples TRBV5-1 to TRBJ2-7; D is undetermined. The germline V and J ends were trimmed by 0 bases and 2 bases, with 12 bases remaining between them. The CDR3 loop spans 15 amino acids. Germline V CDR1 and CDR2: SGHRS, YFSETQ. The CDR3 DNA follows: TGCGCCAGCAGCTTGGCCGAGGTGGGCCCCTACGAGCAGTACTTC. This encodes CASSLAEVGPYEQYF.

There are many counts of this clone. This rearrangement joins TRBV6-1 to TRBJ1-1; D call uncertain. The germline V gene encodes CDR1 MNHNS and CDR2 SASEGT. V was shortened by 6 bases and J by 0 bases, with 8 bases between the two germline ends. This CDR3 comprises 13 residues. This chain's CDR3 is CASRRHLNTEAFF. The CDR3 DNA reads TGTGCCAGCAGACGCCATCTGAACACTGAAGCTTTCTTT.

J is TRBJ2-7 and V is TRBV20-1, with D hard to call. V was shortened by 5 bases and J by 2 bases, with 10 bases between the two germline ends. Per germline, CDR1 DFQATT and CDR2 SNEGSKA (reference sequence). The CDR3 is 12 amino acids. CDR3 residues: CSALGQTYEQYF. The CDR3 coding sequence is TGCAGTGCTCTCGGGCAGACCTACGAGCAGTACTTC.

V is TRBV12-3 or TRBV12-4 and J is TRBJ1-1, with 7 bases fitting TRBD1. The CDR3 covers 13 residues. V trimming: 5 bases; J trimming: 1 base; junction bases outside the gene matches: 1. The CDR3 sequence is CASSGTANTEAFF. CDR3 DNA sequence: TGTGCCAGCAGTGGGACAGCGAACACTGAAGCTTTCTTT.

This clone is medium-sized by share. V gene TRBV6-1 combines with J gene TRBJ2-6; D tentatively reads TRBD1 or TRBD2 (5 bases each). Deletions cut 3 bases from V and 2 bases from J, with 5 bases between. This CDR3 region has 14 residues. Germline V gene sequence: CDR1 MNHNS, CDR2 SASEGT. Here the CDR3 DNA reads TGTGCCAGCAGTGAGGGGGCTGGGGCCAACGTCCTGACTTTC. It encodes CASSEGAGANVLTF.